Listed below are T cell receptor beta chains from one sample, sequenced in a study of shared clonotypes between healthy human individuals. Clones were read by immunoSEQ multiplex PCR, and TCRdb kept only the in-frame ones, dropping some. The repertoire holds 2 million to 3 million clones, more than 80% seen once, with over 0.12% in the top ten. The sequenced sample consisted of naive CD4+ T cells sorted from blood. The source is a man aged 18 to 29 in good health. CDR3s include the opening cysteine and the closing phenylalanine or tryptophan. Fields, in order: V gene, clone size, D gene, J gene, CDR3 DNA, CDR3 protein. A D gene is named only where the DNA matches it firmly. Rows may omit the clone size; those that give it use once, few, many or a size class.

v_call: TRBV19; clone_size: -; d_call: -; j_call: TRBJ2-4; cdr3_nt: TGTGCCAGTAGTATAGATCGAGTCCTGGCGAAAGAAGCCAAAAACATTCAGTACTTC; cdr3_aa: CASSIDRVLAKEAKNIQYF
v_call: TRBV30; clone_size: once; d_call: -; j_call: TRBJ2-7; cdr3_nt: TGTGCCTGGAGTGTATTAGGCGAGCAGTACTTC; cdr3_aa: CAWSVLGEQYF
v_call: TRBV5-6; clone_size: -; d_call: TRBD2; j_call: TRBJ2-7; cdr3_nt: TGTGCCAGCAGCTTGAGGCTAGCGGGGGGCCCCTACTACGAGCAGTACTTC; cdr3_aa: CASSLRLAGGPYYEQYF
v_call: TRBV7-8; clone_size: -; d_call: TRBD2; j_call: TRBJ2-7; cdr3_nt: TGTGCCAGCAGCTTAGGTCTAGCGGGGGCCAACGAGCAGTACTTC; cdr3_aa: CASSLGLAGANEQYF
v_call: TRBV10-3; clone_size: -; d_call: -; j_call: TRBJ1-2; cdr3_nt: TGTGCCATCAGTGAGGGAGTTGGCTATGGCTACACCTTC; cdr3_aa: CAISEGVGYGYTF
v_call: TRBV9; clone_size: -; d_call: -; j_call: TRBJ2-3; cdr3_nt: TGTGCCAGCAGCGTAGACGACTGGCGGACAGATACGCAGTATTTT; cdr3_aa: CASSVDDWRTDTQYF
v_call: TRBV12-5; clone_size: -; d_call: TRBD2; j_call: TRBJ2-2; cdr3_nt: TGTGCTAGTGGGAGGACTAGCGGAGGCGGGGAGCTGTTTTTT; cdr3_aa: CASGRTSGGGELFF
v_call: TRBV19; clone_size: once; d_call: TRBD1; j_call: TRBJ2-1; cdr3_nt: TGTGCCAGTAGTCCTCGCTTAGGGGGACAGAGCTCCTACAATGAGCAGTTCTTC; cdr3_aa: CASSPRLGGQSSYNEQFF
v_call: TRBV11-2; clone_size: -; d_call: -; j_call: TRBJ2-6; cdr3_nt: TGTGCCAGCAGCTTAGGCCGACCAGGGGGGTTCGGGGCCAACGTCCTGACTTTC; cdr3_aa: CASSLGRPGGFGANVLTF
v_call: TRBV5-4; clone_size: -; d_call: -; j_call: TRBJ2-3; cdr3_nt: TGTGCCAGCAGCTTAGGTGGGATTAGCACAGATACGCAGTATTTT; cdr3_aa: CASSLGGISTDTQYF
v_call: TRBV5-1; clone_size: -; d_call: -; j_call: TRBJ1-1; cdr3_nt: TGCGCCAGCAGCCTCGATACCCTGATCCTTGAAGCTTTCTTT; cdr3_aa: CASSLDTLILEAFF
v_call: TRBV7-8; clone_size: -; d_call: -; j_call: TRBJ2-1; cdr3_nt: TGTGCCAGCAGCTCCCGGGAGCTGGCCTACAATGAGCAGTTCTTC; cdr3_aa: CASSSRELAYNEQFF
v_call: TRBV5-6; clone_size: -; d_call: -; j_call: TRBJ2-7; cdr3_nt: TGTGCCAGCAGCGTACAGGGAGTGAACTACGAGCAGTACTTC; cdr3_aa: CASSVQGVNYEQYF
v_call: TRBV2; clone_size: -; d_call: -; j_call: TRBJ2-7; cdr3_nt: TGTGCCAGCAGTGGGTGGAGGGGGCTCTCCTACGAGCAGTACTTC; cdr3_aa: CASSGWRGLSYEQYF
v_call: TRBV30; clone_size: -; d_call: -; j_call: TRBJ2-7; cdr3_nt: TGTGCCTGGAGTGTACGGGGAGAGCAGTACTTC; cdr3_aa: CAWSVRGEQYF
v_call: TRBV5-4; clone_size: -; d_call: TRBD1; j_call: TRBJ1-2; cdr3_nt: TGTGCCAGCAGCAGGCCCACTCGACAGGGGGACTATGGCTACACCTTC; cdr3_aa: CASSRPTRQGDYGYTF
v_call: TRBV7-9; clone_size: -; d_call: -; j_call: TRBJ2-7; cdr3_nt: TGTGCCAGCAGCTTAACGGCAGGTCTTCCTTACGAGCAGTACTTC; cdr3_aa: CASSLTAGLPYEQYF
v_call: TRBV18; clone_size: -; d_call: -; j_call: TRBJ2-7; cdr3_nt: TGTGCCAGCTCCGGACGGACTCCCGAGCAGTACTTC; cdr3_aa: CASSGRTPEQYF
v_call: TRBV6-1; clone_size: -; d_call: TRBD1; j_call: TRBJ2-5; cdr3_nt: TGTGCCGTGCAACCCGGGACAGGGGTAGAGACCCAGTACTTC; cdr3_aa: CAVQPGTGVETQYF
v_call: TRBV10-2; clone_size: -; d_call: -; j_call: TRBJ2-5; cdr3_nt: TGCGCCAGCAGTGACCCAGAGACCCAGTACTTC; cdr3_aa: CASSDPETQYF
v_call: TRBV10-3; clone_size: -; d_call: TRBD2; j_call: TRBJ2-3; cdr3_nt: TGTGCCATCAGCCTGACTAGCGGACGCACAGATACGCAGTATTTT; cdr3_aa: CAISLTSGRTDTQYF